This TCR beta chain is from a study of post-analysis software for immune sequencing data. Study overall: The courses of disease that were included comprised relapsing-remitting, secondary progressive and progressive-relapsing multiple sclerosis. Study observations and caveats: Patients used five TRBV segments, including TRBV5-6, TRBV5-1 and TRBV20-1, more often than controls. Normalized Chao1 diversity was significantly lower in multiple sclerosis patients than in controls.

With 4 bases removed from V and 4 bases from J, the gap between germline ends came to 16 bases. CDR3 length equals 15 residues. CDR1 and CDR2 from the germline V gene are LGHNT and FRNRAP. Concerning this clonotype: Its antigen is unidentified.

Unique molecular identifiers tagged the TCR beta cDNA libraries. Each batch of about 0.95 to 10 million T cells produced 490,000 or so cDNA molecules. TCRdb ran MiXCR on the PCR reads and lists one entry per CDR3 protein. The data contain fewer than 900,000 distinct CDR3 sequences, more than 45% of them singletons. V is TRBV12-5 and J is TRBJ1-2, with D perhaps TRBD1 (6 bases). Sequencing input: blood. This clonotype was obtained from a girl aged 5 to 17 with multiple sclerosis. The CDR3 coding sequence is TGTGCTAGTGGTTGGGGCCCGGGACACGCCTATGGCTACACCTTC. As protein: CASGWGPGHAYGYTF.